These 9 T cell receptor beta chains were all obtained from the same sample, sequenced in a study of T-cell reconstitution after alpha-beta-depleted transplantation in children. Unique molecular identifiers were incorporated into the prepared TCRbeta library. TCRdb reprocessed the PCR reads via MiXCR and lists one record per CDR3 protein. The sample has some 290,000 distinct CDR3 sequences; more than 20% are singletons. Specimen: PBMCs, mostly from graft donor cells, collected 180 days after TCRalphabeta/CD19-depleted stem cell transplant. All receptors derive from a male patient younger than 18 who had a stem cell transplant for acute lymphoblastic leukemia, so the T cells may come from the graft donor.

This clonotype appeared a few times. This chain connects TRBV10-3 to TRBJ2-7; 8 positions match TRBD1. Losses at the gene ends were 11 bases for V and 5 bases for J; bases not matched to a gene: 8. The CDR3 covers 12 residues. Germline lookup yields CDR1 ENHRY and CDR2 SYGVKD. DNA of the CDR3: TGTGCCTCCCGGGACAGGAGGAACGAGCAGTACTTC. Encoded protein: CASRDRRNEQYF.

The chain uses TRBV7-6 and TRBJ1-1; D is perhaps TRBD1 (5 bases). Germline-derived CDR1 and CDR2 are SGHVS and FNYEAQ. The CDR3 has 13 amino acids. V lost 5 bases and J 5 bases, leaving 12 bases between the germline ends. In nucleotides, the CDR3 is TGTGCCAGCAGCACCATCCAGGGTACTGAAGCTTTCTTT. Protein sequence: CASSTIQGTEAFF.

This chain connects TRBV7-4 to TRBJ1-1, with 9 bases aligning to TRBD1. This CDR3 region has 16 residues. Germline-derived CDR1 and CDR2 are SGHVT and SQSDAQ. V shed 3 bases, J shed 3 bases, and the junction held 8 bases outside the gene matches. The CDR3 DNA follows: TGTGCCAGCAGCTTTTTCCCGACAGGGGGGGACACTGAAGCTTTCTTT. It codes for CASSFFPTGGDTEAFF.

This clonotype has just a few counts. The V gene is TRBV9, the J gene TRBJ1-2, with D perhaps matching TRBD1 (5 bases). The CDR3 extends over 13 amino acids. Germline CDR1 and CDR2: SGDLS and YYNGEE. V was trimmed by 0 bases and J by 8 bases, leaving 11 bases between them. This CDR3 is CASSVDGGDGYTF. The CDR3 DNA is TGTGCCAGCAGCGTAGATGGAGGGGACGGCTACACCTTC.

The CDR3 sequence is CASSSGWNEKLFF. In nucleotides, the CDR3 is TGTGCCAGCAGTAGCGGGTGGAATGAAAAACTGTTTTTT. V and J are TRBV27 and TRBJ1-4; D is ambiguous. Trimming pared 5 bases from V and 5 bases from J, leaving 9 bases between. The CDR3 totals 13 residues. Germline assignment: CDR1 MNHEY and CDR2 SMNVEV (reference sequence).

This clonotype came up a few times. This sequence joins TRBV12-3 or TRBV12-4 and TRBJ2-6; weak D call: TRBD2 (5 bases). Trimming left V 5 bases short and J 0 bases short, with 14 bases between. The CDR3 sequence is 17 residues long. The CDR3 spells CASSPDSLLSGANVLTF. The CDR3 bases are TGTGCCAGCAGTCCGGACTCCCTGCTCTCTGGGGCCAACGTCCTGACTTTC.

This clonotype was seen a handful of times. The chain has TRBV18 and TRBJ2-7; 9 bases map to TRBD2. The CDR3 loop spans 14 amino acids. V was clipped by 5 bases and J by 5 bases; unmatched bases: 7. CDR1 KGHSH and CDR2 LQKENI come from the germline V gene. CDR3 sequence reads: CASSAGTSRHEQYF. The CDR3 coding sequence is TGTGCCAGCTCAGCCGGGACTAGCCGCCACGAGCAGTACTTC.

V usage is TRBV5-1 and J usage is TRBJ2-2, with 12 bases fitting TRBD1. V shed 3 bases, J shed 7 bases, and the junction held 19 bases outside the gene matches. This CDR3 comprises 20 residues. The germline gives CDR1 SGHRS, CDR2 YFSETQ. The CDR3 protein is CASSSLLRASGTGGYGELFF. The CDR3 region has the DNA TGCGCCAGCAGCTCCCTGCTGCGGGCCTCCGGGACAGGGGGCTACGGGGAGCTGTTTTTT.

This clonotype was picked up a small number of times. V gene TRBV3-1 combines with J gene TRBJ2-7; 9 nucleotides agree with TRBD1. Looked up from germline, CDR1 is LGHDT and CDR2 is YNNKEL (reference sequence). This CDR3 is 16 amino acids long. V shed 0 bases and J 3 bases; nucleotides not matched to a gene: 6. The CDR3 DNA reads TGTGCCAGCAGCCAAGATTTGGGACAGGGAGGCTACGAGCAGTACTTC. It yields the protein CASSQDLGQGGYEQYF.